These 22 T cell receptor beta chains were all obtained from the same sample, sequenced in a study of a mutant IDH1 vaccine in newly diagnosed glioma. The assay was immunoSEQ multiplex PCR, and TCRdb's table has in-frame clones only and misses some. The sample carries 40,000 or so clones, roughly 89% recorded once. The antigens of these receptors remain unknown. Described time point: week 11, during vaccination. A single vaccine dose contained 300 ug of mutant IDH1 20-mer peptide, and topical imiquimod was used with it. The sample here was PBMCs, taken from a glioma patient whose treatment included an IDH1 peptide vaccine. Receptors were obtained from a man aged 40-49 years with glioma.

This rearrangement joins TRBV4-1 to TRBJ2-7, with TRBD2 identical over 11 bases. The V and J ends lost 1 base and 7 bases, in that order; junction bases with no gene match: 12. Germline CDR1 MGHRA, CDR2 YSYEKL. The CDR3 spans 17 residues. CDR3 amino acids: CASSQGAPGTSGLEQYF. The CDR3 coding sequence is TGCGCCAGCAGCCAAGGGGCTCCCGGGACTAGCGGTCTGGAGCAGTACTTC.

The chain uses TRBV19 and TRBJ2-2; 9 bases align to TRBD1. V lost 10 bases and J lost 4; bases outside the gene matches: 7. There are 14 residues in the CDR3. Germline V lookup: CDR1 LNHDA, CDR2 SQIVND (reference sequence). The chain's CDR3 is CATQQGATTGELFF. The CDR3 coding sequence is TGTGCCACACAACAGGGGGCGACCACCGGGGAGCTGTTTTTT.

The V call is TRBV9, the J call TRBJ2-5, with D possibly matching TRBD2 (5 bases). Trimming pared 0 bases from V and 7 bases from J, leaving 7 bases between. CDR3 length: 12 amino acids. CDR1 is SGDLS and CDR2 is YYNGEE in the germline V gene. DNA of the CDR3: TGTGCCAGCAGCGTAGTGGCGGGGACCCAGTACTTC. Translation gives CASSVVAGTQYF.

This clone has more than one count but fewer than ten. The J gene is TRBJ2-3, the V gene TRBV5-1, with 13 bases matching TRBD2. V shed 4 bases and J 0 bases; nucleotides not matched to a gene: 11. Germline V gives CDR1 SGHRS, CDR2 YFSETQ. The CDR3 runs 19 residues. CDR3: CASSRRTSGSWASTDTQYF. CDR3 coding DNA: TGCGCCAGCAGCAGGAGGACTAGCGGGAGTTGGGCTAGCACAGATACGCAGTATTTT.

This clone was picked up one time. The CDR3 protein is CASTGGGASDQPQHF. CDR3 coding DNA: TGTGCCAGCACCGGGGGGGGAGCTTCGGATCAGCCCCAGCATTTT. This chain connects TRBV6-6 to TRBJ1-5; D might be TRBD1 (5 bases). This CDR3 is 15 amino acids long. The ends were cut back, 7 bases at V and 5 bases at J, with 18 bases in the middle. CDR1 is MNHNY and CDR2 is SVGAGI in the germline V gene (reference sequence).

This clone was detected once. The CDR3 loop is CASSNHGTRYPDTDTQYF. CDR3 DNA sequence: TGTGCCAGCAGCAATCACGGGACGCGGTATCCCGACACAGATACGCAGTATTTT. The rearrangement uses TRBV21-1 and TRBJ2-3. TRBV21-1 is classified as a pseudogene. This CDR3 has 18 amino acids.

J is TRBJ2-5 and V is TRBV5-1; TRBD2 matches at 10 bases. CDR3 length: 14 amino acids. Germline-derived CDR1 and CDR2 are SGHRS and YFSETQ. The trim removed 2 bases at V and 5 bases at J, leaving 3 bases unmatched. The CDR3 loop reads CASSLLAGTETQYF. The CDR3 coding sequence is TGCGCCAGCAGCTTACTAGCGGGAACGGAGACCCAGTACTTC.

Worth noting for this clone: Germline is not matched at one junction end, which may reflect a read error. V gene TRBV28 combines with J gene TRBJ2-7, with D uncertain. Germline V gene lookup returns CDR1 MDHEN and CDR2 SYDVKM. This CDR3 is 11 amino acids long. CDR3 protein: CASSVFGLLDF. CDR3 nucleotide sequence: TGTGCCAGCAGTGTCTTCGGGCTCCTAGACTTC. Supplemented by reference TRBV28 and TRBJ2-7, the full variable domain reads DVKVTQSSRYLVKRTGEKVFLECVQDMDHENMFWYRQDPGLGLRLIYFSYDVKMKEKGDIPEGYSVSREKKERFSLILESASTNQTSMYLCASSVFGLLDFGPGTRLTVT.

This chain links TRBV4-3 with TRBJ2-7, with D hard to call. This CDR3 region has 13 residues. Between the trimmed V and J ends, which lost 0 bases and 9 bases, there was a span of 12 bases. From germline, CDR1 is LGHNA and CDR2 YSLEER. CDR3 residues: CASSQERSPRQYF. The CDR3, as DNA: TGCGCCAGCAGCCAAGAGAGAAGTCCCAGGCAGTACTTC.

This chain uses TRBV29-1 with TRBJ2-6; 11 positions agree with TRBD1. CDR3 length: 16 residues. Looked up from germline, CDR1 is SQVTM and CDR2 is ANQGSEA. The J segment lost 2 bases and the V segment lost 3 bases, leaving 3 bases of the junction unmatched. CDR3 amino acids: CSVDGGQGAGANVLTF. The CDR3, as DNA: TGCAGCGTTGATGGGGGACAGGGGGCTGGGGCCAACGTCCTGACTTTC. Complete variable domain (other parts from reference TRBV29-1 and TRBJ2-6): SAVISQKPSRDICQRGTSLTIQCQVDSQVTMMFWYRQQPGQSLTLIATANQGSEATYESGFVIDKFPISRPNLTFSTLTVSNMSPEDSSIYLCSVDGGQGAGANVLTFGAGSRLTVL.

The CDR3 DNA reads TGCAGCGTTGAAGAGGTCCATGAAGCTTTCTTT. Protein product: CSVEEVHEAFF. The chain combines TRBV29-1 with TRBJ1-1; D gene unclear. Germline lookup yields CDR1 SQVTM and CDR2 ANQGSEA. Deletions cut 0 bases from V and 7 bases from J, with 6 bases between. CDR3 length: 11 residues. Filled out from reference TRBV29-1 and TRBJ1-1, the complete variable domain reads SAVISQKPSRDICQRGTSLTIQCQVDSQVTMMFWYRQQPGQSLTLIATANQGSEATYESGFVIDKFPISRPNLTFSTLTVSNMSPEDSSIYLCSVEEVHEAFFGQGTRLTVV.

The chain recombines TRBV11-2 with TRBJ2-5, with TRBD1 matching 9 bases. CDR3 length equals 14 residues. With V trimmed by 5 bases and J by 5 bases, 6 bases remained unmatched. Per the germline V gene, CDR1 is SGHAT and CDR2 is FQNNGV. CDR3 amino acids: CASSTQGAQETQYF. The CDR3 DNA is TGTGCCAGCAGCACACAGGGGGCGCAGGAGACCCAGTACTTC.

The chain has TRBV6-5 and TRBJ1-4; no clear D. Germline-derived CDR1 and CDR2 are MNHEY and SVGAGI. The CDR3 covers 13 residues. The V and J ends lost 10 bases and 2 bases respectively, with 11 bases between them. The CDR3 DNA reads TGTGCCACCAAAAGAGGGACTAATGAAAAACTGTTTTTT. The encoded protein is CATKRGTNEKLFF.

The chain couples TRBV2 to TRBJ2-7; TRBD1 aligns across 10 bases. From germline, CDR1 is SNHLY and CDR2 FYNNEI. This CDR3 contains 14 residues. Unmatched junction bases numbered 5, after V lost 6 bases and J lost 3 bases. The CDR3 protein is CASRETGGNYEQYF. For the CDR3, the DNA is TGTGCCAGCAGGGAGACAGGGGGCAACTACGAGCAGTACTTC.

The chain joins TRBV6-4 to TRBJ2-3, with D perhaps matching TRBD1 or TRBD2 (6 bases each). The CDR3 has 14 residues. From germline, CDR1 is MRHNA and CDR2 SNTAGT. Trimming pared 1 base from V and 3 bases from J, leaving 8 bases between. CDR3 region: CASSDWGATDTQYF. The CDR3 nucleotides are TGTGCCAGCAGTGACTGGGGGGCGACAGATACGCAGTATTTT.

This chain joins TRBV27 and TRBJ1-1, with TRBD1 identical over 7 bases. The CDR3 sequence is 18 residues long. V gave up 1 base and J gave up 0 bases; unmatched junction bases: 11. Germline V gene lookup returns CDR1 MNHEY and CDR2 SMNVEV (reference sequence). CDR3 residues: CASSLLATGGTVNTEAFF. Here the CDR3 DNA reads TGTGCCAGCAGTTTATTAGCCACGGGCGGGACAGTGAACACTGAAGCTTTCTTT.

This clone is a singleton in its sample. V usage is TRBV7-2 and J usage is TRBJ2-2, with TRBD2 matching over 9 bases. The CDR3 sequence is 17 residues long. V was clipped by 4 bases and J by 3 bases; unmatched bases: 9. Germline assignment: CDR1 SGHTA and CDR2 FQGNSA. CDR3 bases: TGTGCCAGCAGCTCGCCAGTAGCGGGAGTGGACACCGGGGAGCTGTTTTTT. This gives the protein CASSSPVAGVDTGELFF.

The rearrangement links TRBV6-5 to TRBJ2-3; D gene ambiguous. The germline V gene has CDR1 MNHEY and CDR2 SVGAGI. V was shortened by 2 bases and J by 0 bases, with 9 bases between the two germline ends. The CDR3 consists of 15 residues. CDR3: CASSYQPASTDTQYF. The DNA for the CDR3 is TGTGCCAGCAGTTACCAACCGGCGAGCACAGATACGCAGTATTTT.

The rearrangement uses TRBV28 and TRBJ2-7, with a weak D call TRBD1 (6 bases). Germline loops: CDR1 MDHEN, CDR2 SYDVKM. There are 16 residues in the CDR3. Trimming cost V 3 bases and J 1 base, with 16 bases left between them. In nucleotides, the CDR3 is TGTGCCAGCAGTTTGAGAGGGACATGGGTGTCCTACGAGCAGTACTTC. This codes for CASSLRGTWVSYEQYF.

The chain recombines TRBV6-6 with TRBJ2-3; 7 bases align to TRBD1. The CDR3 is 16 residues long. Per the germline V gene, CDR1 is MNHNY and CDR2 is SVGAGI (reference sequence). Losses at the gene ends were 4 bases for V and 2 bases for J; bases not matched to a gene: 9. This CDR3 reads CASSSSGGVATDTQYF. The CDR3 DNA follows: TGTGCCAGCAGTTCTTCAGGGGGAGTGGCCACAGATACGCAGTATTTT.

CDR3 coding DNA: TGTGCCAGCAGCGGGAGAGGAGATACGCAGTATTTT. Encoded protein: CASSGRGDTQYF. The J gene is TRBJ2-3, the V gene TRBV7-2; D is possibly TRBD2 (5 bases). The germline V and J ends were trimmed by 5 bases and 5 bases, with 8 bases remaining between them. The CDR3 consists of 12 residues. Germline V gene sequence: CDR1 SGHTA, CDR2 FQGNSA. Using reference TRBV7-2 and TRBJ2-3 for the parts outside the CDR3, the full variable domain is GAGVSQSPSNKVTEKGKDVELRCDPISGHTALYWYRQSLGQGLEFLIYFQGNSAPDKSGLPSDRFSAERTGGSVSTLTIQRTQQEDSAVYLCASSGRGDTQYFGPGTRLTVL.

The rearrangement uses TRBV2 and TRBJ2-6; TRBD1 aligns across 7 bases. Germline V gene sequence: CDR1 SNHLY, CDR2 FYNNEI. The length of the CDR3 is 15 residues. After removal of 6 bases from V and 2 bases from J, the junction contained 4 bases not matched to a gene. CDR3 region: CASSVDRAGANVLTF. CDR3 DNA: TGTGCCAGCAGCGTTGACAGGGCTGGGGCCAACGTCCTGACTTTC.